The rows below give T cell receptor beta chains drawn from one sample of a study of cytomegalovirus exposure and HLA in healthy donors. TCRdb keeps only in-frame clones here, not all; method: immunoSEQ multiplex PCR. In the table there are roughly 73,000 clones, 85% to 95% of which are singletons. Sequencing input: PBMCs. These receptors were collected from a man younger than 35 in good health and CMV-seronegative. CDR3s include the opening cysteine and the closing phenylalanine or tryptophan. The size field is filled for only some rows; it gives once, few, many or a size class.

abundance	v_gene	j_gene	CDR3aa
NA	TRBV27	TRBJ2-3	CASSLTGQLTDTQYF
NA	TRBV7-2	TRBJ2-5	CASSPQRGGTQYF
NA	TRBV2	TRBJ2-1	CASRQKVLAGGNEQFF
NA	TRBV27	TRBJ2-5	CASSRGGQGASETQYF
NA	TRBV27	TRBJ2-7	CASRQDRVTEQYF
NA	TRBV7-2	TRBJ2-7	CASSLALHGAYEQYF
NA	TRBV5-1	TRBJ2-5	CASSLVTGGLKETQYF
NA	TRBV14	TRBJ1-1	CASSQDRGYSEAFF
NA	TRBV10-3	TRBJ2-1	CAINRGEYNEQFF
NA	TRBV14	TRBJ1-2	CASSQNRNWAPNYGYTF
once	TRBV29-1	TRBJ1-5	CSVEGGQGQHF
NA	TRBV6-1	TRBJ1-2	CASSDRLSYGYTF
NA	TRBV19	TRBJ1-5	CASSIDSAGGQPQHF
NA	TRBV20-1	TRBJ2-3	CSAYFTDTQYF
NA	TRBV19	TRBJ2-6	CASSTGQGSGANVLTF
NA	TRBV18	TRBJ2-2	CASYREVGNAGELFF
once	TRBV21-1	TRBJ1-1	CASSPRKGDTEAFF
NA	TRBV27	TRBJ1-3	CASAPSGSSGNTIYF
once	TRBV10-3	TRBJ2-1	CATRQRTNEQFF
NA	TRBV30	TRBJ1-2	CAWSVPGTLSLVHGYTF
NA	TRBV2	TRBJ2-7	CASSERGGLFEQYF
NA	TRBV19	TRBJ2-1	CASSITGSEQFF
NA	TRBV6-6	TRBJ2-4	CASSLVGAGENIQYF
NA	TRBV7-2	TRBJ2-1	CASGASVSSYNEQFF
NA	TRBV14	TRBJ1-1	CASTRPGQGETTLNTEAFF
NA	TRBV5-1	TRBJ1-1	CASSLASGTEAFF
once	TRBV5-5	TRBJ2-7	CASTSLDFTYEQYF